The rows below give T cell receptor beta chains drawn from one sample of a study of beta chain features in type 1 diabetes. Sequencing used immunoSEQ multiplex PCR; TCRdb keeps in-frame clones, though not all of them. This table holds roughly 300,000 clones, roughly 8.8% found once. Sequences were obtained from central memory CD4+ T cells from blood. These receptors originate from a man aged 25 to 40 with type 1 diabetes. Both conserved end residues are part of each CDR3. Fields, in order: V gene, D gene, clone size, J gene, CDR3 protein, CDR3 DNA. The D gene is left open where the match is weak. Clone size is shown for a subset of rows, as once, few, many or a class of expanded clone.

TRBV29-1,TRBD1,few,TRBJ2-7,CSVGQTGEQYF,TGCAGCGTGGGACAGACGGGCGAGCAGTACTTC
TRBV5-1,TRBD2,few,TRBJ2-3,CASSSGGAVDTQYF,TGCGCCAGCAGTAGCGGGGGGGCCGTGGATACGCAGTATTTT
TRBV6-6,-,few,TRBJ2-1,CASTPLGGDRNEQFF,TGTGCCAGCACCCCGTTAGGGGGGGATAGGAATGAGCAGTTCTTC
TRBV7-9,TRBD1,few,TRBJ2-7,CASSLAGTVSTKEQYF,TGTGCCAGCAGCTTAGCGGGGACAGTGTCAACGAAAGAGCAGTACTTC
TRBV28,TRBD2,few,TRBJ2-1,CASSFPPGLAGGRNEQFF,TGTGCCAGCAGTTTTCCTCCCGGACTAGCGGGGGGGCGCAATGAGCAGTTCTTC
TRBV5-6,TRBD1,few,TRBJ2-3,CASSKTGHTQYF,TGTGCCAGCAGCAAGACAGGGCATACGCAGTATTTT
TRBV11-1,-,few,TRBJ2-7,CASSPHRDGASLHEQYF,TGTGCCAGCAGCCCTCACCGGGACGGAGCCTCTCTACACGAGCAGTACTTC
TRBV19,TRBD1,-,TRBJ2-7,CASSISPGQGSYEQYF,TGTGCCAGTAGTATATCTCCGGGACAGGGATCCTACGAGCAGTACTTC
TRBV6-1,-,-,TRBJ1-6,CASSEFRGNSPLHF,TGTGCCAGCAGTGAATTCAGGGGTAATTCACCCCTCCACTTT
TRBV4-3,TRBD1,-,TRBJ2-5,CASSLQGALSETQYF,TGCGCCAGCAGCCTCCAGGGGGCGCTTTCAGAGACCCAGTACTTC
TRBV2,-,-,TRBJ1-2,CASSERAVNYGYTF,TGTGCCAGCAGTGAAAGGGCAGTAAACTATGGCTACACCTTC
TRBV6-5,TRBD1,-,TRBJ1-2,CASISTGAEGYTF,TGTGCCAGCATCTCGACAGGGGCTGAGGGCTACACCTTC
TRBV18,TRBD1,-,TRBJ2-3,CASSPTGGTDTQYF,TGTGCCAGCTCACCGACAGGGGGCACAGATACGCAGTATTTT
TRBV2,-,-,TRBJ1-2,CASRPNYGYTF,TGTGCCAGCAGGCCCAACTATGGCTACACCTTC
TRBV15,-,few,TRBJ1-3,CATSRDRSGNTIYF,TGTGCCACCAGCAGAGACCGGTCTGGAAACACCATATATTTT
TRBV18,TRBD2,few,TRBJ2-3,CASSRLISGGRSDTQYF,TGTGCCAGCTCACGCCTCATAAGCGGGGGCAGATCAGATACGCAGTATTTT
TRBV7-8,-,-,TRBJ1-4,CASSYQREKLFF,TGTGCCAGCAGCTACCAACGCGAAAAACTGTTTTTT
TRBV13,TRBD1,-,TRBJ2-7,CASKVRTGTYEQYF,TGTGCCAGCAAGGTCAGGACAGGGACCTACGAGCAGTACTTC
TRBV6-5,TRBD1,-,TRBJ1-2,CASRETGGGGYTF,TGTGCCAGCAGGGAGACAGGGGGCGGTGGCTACACCTTC
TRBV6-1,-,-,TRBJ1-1,CASSELGQGYTEAFF,TGTGCCAGCAGCGAACTCGGCCAAGGGTACACTGAAGCTTTCTTT
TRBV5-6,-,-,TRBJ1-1,CASSFGRANTEAFF,TGTGCCAGCAGCTTTGGTAGGGCGAACACTGAAGCTTTCTTT
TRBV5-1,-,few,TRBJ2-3,CASSLGAGEFTQYF,TGCGCCAGCAGCTTGGGCGCAGGAGAGTTTACGCAGTATTTT
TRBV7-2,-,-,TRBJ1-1,CASSRGGDTEAFF,TGTGCCAGCAGCCGTGGGGGGGACACTGAAGCTTTCTTT
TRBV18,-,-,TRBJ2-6,CASSAQGRAGANVLTF,TGTGCCAGCTCGGCGCAGGGAAGGGCTGGGGCCAACGTCCTGACTTTC
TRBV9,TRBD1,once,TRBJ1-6,CASSVGQGDSPLHF,TGTGCCAGCAGCGTAGGCCAGGGGGACTCACCCCTCCACTTT
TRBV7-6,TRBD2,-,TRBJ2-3,CASSFQGLTSGVGDTQYF,TGTGCCAGCAGCTTTCAGGGGCTGACTAGCGGGGTGGGAGATACGCAGTATTTT
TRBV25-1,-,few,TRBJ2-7,CASSEAGTTSYEQYF,TGTGCCAGCAGTGAAGCCGGGACAACTTCCTACGAGCAGTACTTC
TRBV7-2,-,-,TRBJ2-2,CASSFGVGGELFF,TGTGCCAGCAGCTTTGGGGTGGGCGGGGAGCTGTTTTTT
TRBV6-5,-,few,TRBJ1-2,CASSYPNRDGYTF,TGTGCCAGCAGTTATCCTAACAGGGATGGCTACACCTTC
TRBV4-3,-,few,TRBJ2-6,CASSQGGGRDSGANVLTF,TGCGCCAGCAGCCAAGGAGGGGGACGAGACTCTGGGGCCAACGTCCTGACTTTC
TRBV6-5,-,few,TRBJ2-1,CASSYWVGNEQFF,TGTGCCAGCAGTTACTGGGTTGGTAATGAGCAGTTCTTC
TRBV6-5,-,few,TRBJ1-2,CAVRGNNYGYTF,TGTGCCGTCCGGGGGAATAACTATGGCTACACCTTC
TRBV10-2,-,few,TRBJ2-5,CASSEWGLREYF,TGCGCCAGCAGTGAGTGGGGGTTGAGGGAGTACTTC
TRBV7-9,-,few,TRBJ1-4,CASSFLTGAVEKLFF,TGTGCCAGCAGCTTCCTGACAGGAGCCGTCGAAAAACTGTTTTTT
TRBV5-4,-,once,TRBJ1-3,CASRTWEGNTIYF,TGTGCCAGCAGGACATGGGAGGGAAACACCATATATTTT
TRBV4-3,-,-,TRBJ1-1,CASSQENSIGTEAFF,TGCGCCAGCAGCCAAGAAAACTCTATTGGGACTGAAGCTTTCTTT
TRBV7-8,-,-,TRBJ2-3,CASSAVRGGDTQYF,TGTGCCAGCAGCGCTGTCAGAGGAGGAGATACGCAGTATTTT
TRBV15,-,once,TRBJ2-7,CATSRDLSPNSYEQYF,TGTGCCACCAGCAGAGATTTATCCCCAAACTCCTACGAGCAGTACTTC
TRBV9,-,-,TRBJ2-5,CASSVATRGETQYF,TGTGCCAGCAGCGTAGCTACGAGAGGAGAGACCCAGTACTTC
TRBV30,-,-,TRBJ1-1,CAWSVQSDTEAFF,TGTGCCTGGAGTGTCCAGAGCGACACTGAAGCTTTCTTT
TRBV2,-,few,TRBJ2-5,CAVSSGAGRETQYF,TGTGCCGTATCCTCAGGGGCAGGGAGAGAGACCCAGTACTTC
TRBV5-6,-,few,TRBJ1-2,CASSLSSDGYTF,TGTGCCAGCAGCTTGTCAAGCGACGGCTACACCTTC
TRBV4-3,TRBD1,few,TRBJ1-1,CASSHGTGGTEAFF,TGCGCCAGCAGCCATGGGACAGGGGGGACTGAAGCTTTCTTT
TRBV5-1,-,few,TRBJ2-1,CASSLEIDEQFF,TGCGCCAGCAGCTTGGAGATCGATGAGCAGTTCTTC
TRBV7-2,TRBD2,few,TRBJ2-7,CASSSTSTYEQYF,TGTGCCAGCAGCTCGACTAGCACCTACGAGCAGTACTTC
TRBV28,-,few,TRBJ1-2,CASSYDPNYGYTF,TGTGCCAGCAGTTATGACCCTAACTATGGCTACACCTTC
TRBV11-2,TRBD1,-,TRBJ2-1,CASSLGTGYSSYNEQFF,TGTGCCAGCAGCTTAGGGACAGGATATAGCTCCTACAATGAGCAGTTCTTC
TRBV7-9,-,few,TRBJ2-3,CASSLLGDTQYF,TGTGCCAGCAGCTTACTAGGAGATACGCAGTATTTT
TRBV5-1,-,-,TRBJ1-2,CASSFDANPRRGTF,TGCGCCAGCAGCTTCGACGCCAACCCTCGGAGAGGGACCTTC
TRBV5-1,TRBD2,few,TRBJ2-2,CASSLPLADTGELFF,TGCGCCAGCAGCTTACCCCTAGCGGACACCGGGGAGCTGTTTTTT
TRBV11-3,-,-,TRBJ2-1,CASSLEGEPYNEQFF,TGTGCCAGCAGCTTAGAGGGGGAACCGTACAATGAGCAGTTCTTC
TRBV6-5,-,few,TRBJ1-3,CASSYSEGNTIYF,TGTGCCAGCAGTTACTCGGAGGGAAACACCATATATTTT
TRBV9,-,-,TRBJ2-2,CASSVAGAHTGELFF,TGTGCCAGCAGCGTAGCTGGCGCTCACACCGGGGAGCTGTTTTTT